This T cell receptor beta chain was documented in a study of vaccination and CD4 T cells after COVID-19. Study-level information: Overlapping peptides of the spike proteins of SARS-CoV-2, HCoV-NL63, HCoV-OC43 and HCoV-229E were used for cell stimulation. General study points: Spike mono-reactivity was the property of 304 of 307 vaccine-specific clones in convalescent patients.

Sequenced with the Oncomine TCR Beta short-read assay was DNA taken from cultured CD4+ T cells. One entry per CDR3 protein results from TCRdb running MiXCR on the PCR reads. The data contain under 20,000 distinct CDR3 sequences, 45% to 60% of them singletons. Treatment: roughly 10-day PBMC culture with coronavirus spike peptide pools or control peptides (ViraFEST assay). CDR1 and CDR2 from the germline V gene are SGHNT and YYREEE (reference sequence). This CDR3 is built from 14 residues. V lost 0 bases and J 5 bases, leaving 12 bases between the germline ends. This clonotype was seen just once. As yet, its antigen is unknown.

Specimen: CD4+ T cells from blood, cultured in vitro. This clonotype was obtained from a human donor who had recovered from COVID-19. V gene TRBV5-4 combines with J gene TRBJ2-7, with D possibly matching TRBD1 (6 bases). CDR3 protein: CASSLAGDQNEQYF. The CDR3 DNA follows: TGTGCCAGCAGCTTGGCAGGGGATCAGAACGAGCAGTACTTC.